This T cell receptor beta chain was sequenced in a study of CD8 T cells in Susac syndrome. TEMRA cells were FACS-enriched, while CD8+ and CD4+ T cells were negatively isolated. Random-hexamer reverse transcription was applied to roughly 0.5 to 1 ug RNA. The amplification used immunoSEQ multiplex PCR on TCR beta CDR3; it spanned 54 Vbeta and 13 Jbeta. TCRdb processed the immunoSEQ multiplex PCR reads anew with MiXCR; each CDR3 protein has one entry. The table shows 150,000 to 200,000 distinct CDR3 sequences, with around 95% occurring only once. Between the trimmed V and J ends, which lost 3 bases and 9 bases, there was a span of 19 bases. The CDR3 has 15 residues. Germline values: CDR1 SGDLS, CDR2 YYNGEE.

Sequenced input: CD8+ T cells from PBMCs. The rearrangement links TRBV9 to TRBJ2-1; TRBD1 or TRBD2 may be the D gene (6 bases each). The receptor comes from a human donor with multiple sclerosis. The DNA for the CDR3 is TGTGCCAGCAGCGCCCCGGCCGGGGGCCGCAGTGAGCAGTTCTTC. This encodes CASSAPAGGRSEQFF.